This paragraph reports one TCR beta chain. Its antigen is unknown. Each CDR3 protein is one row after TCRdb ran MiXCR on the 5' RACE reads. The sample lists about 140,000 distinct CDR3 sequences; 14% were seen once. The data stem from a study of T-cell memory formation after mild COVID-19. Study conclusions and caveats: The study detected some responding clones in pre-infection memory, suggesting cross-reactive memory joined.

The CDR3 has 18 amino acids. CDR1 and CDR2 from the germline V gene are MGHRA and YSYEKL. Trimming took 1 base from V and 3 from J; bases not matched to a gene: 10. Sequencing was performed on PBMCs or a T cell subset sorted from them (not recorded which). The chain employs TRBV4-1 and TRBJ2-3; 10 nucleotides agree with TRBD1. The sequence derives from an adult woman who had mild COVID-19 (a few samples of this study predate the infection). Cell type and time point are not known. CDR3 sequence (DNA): TGCGCCAGCAGCCAAGGCCCGCAGGGACAGGGGATTACAGATACGCAGTATTTT. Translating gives CASSQGPQGQGITDTQYF.